The subject of this entry is one T cell receptor beta chain. What it binds is not known. The sample originates from a study of CD8 T cells in Susac syndrome. Study outcomes and limitations: Clonal expansion was absent from the CD4+ T cell repertoires in Susac syndrome.

Random hexamers served to reverse transcribe roughly 0.45 to 1 ug RNA. The amplification used immunoSEQ multiplex PCR on TCR beta CDR3; it spanned 54 Vbeta and 13 Jbeta. MiXCR, applied by TCRdb to the immunoSEQ multiplex PCR reads, yields one record per CDR3 protein. The table includes about 94,000 distinct CDR3 sequences, around 94% detected once. Between the trimmed V and J ends, which lost 3 bases and 4 bases, there was a span of 9 bases. Per germline, CDR1 MDHEN and CDR2 SYDVKM. This CDR3 contains 13 residues. Sequencing targeted TCR beta in T cells from blood (CD8+ and CD4+). Patients with Susac syndrome met diagnostic criteria that were recently defined for definite or probable disease.

Sequences were obtained from CD4+ T cells from PBMCs. The chain employs TRBV28 and TRBJ1-2; no reliable D call. The source is a human donor with Susac syndrome. For the CDR3, the DNA is TGTGCCAGCAGTTTTGACCAAGCCTATGGCTACACCTTC. This encodes CASSFDQAYGYTF.